The 25 T cell receptor beta chains presented below share a single source sample, sequenced in a study of cytotoxic CD8 clonotypes in ibrutinib-treated CLL. The method was immunoSEQ multiplex PCR; TCRdb's version includes in-frame clones alone and lacks a portion of them. The table includes nearly 50,000 clones, roughly three fifths detected once. Sequenced material: PBMCs, taken after 24 months of ibrutinib treatment. The receptors stem from a human donor with chronic lymphocytic leukemia.

The chain has TRBV6-5 and TRBJ2-2; D call uncertain. There are 14 residues in the CDR3. Germline values: CDR1 MNHEY, CDR2 SVGAGI. V shed 2 bases and J shed 6 bases, with 10 bases lying between them. This CDR3 is CASSYGLEAGELFF. Written as DNA, the CDR3 is TGTGCCAGCAGTTACGGGCTAGAAGCCGGGGAGCTGTTTTTT.

The rearrangement uses TRBV15 and TRBJ1-5; TRBD1 is a possible D gene (6 bases). Germline CDR1 is LNHNV and CDR2 is YYDKDF (reference sequence). The ends were cut back, 4 bases at V and 7 bases at J, with 17 bases in the middle. This CDR3 has 15 residues. CDR3 DNA sequence: TGTGCCACCAGCACCAACCCAGGAGGGGGACAGCCCCAGCATTTT. Amino acid sequence: CATSTNPGGGQPQHF.

J is TRBJ1-1 and V is TRBV19; no clear D gene. Trimming shortened V by 6 bases and J by 4 bases, and 15 bases separated the two germline ends. Germline CDR1 LNHDA, CDR2 SQIVND (reference sequence). The CDR3 is made up of 14 amino acids. As DNA, the CDR3 is TGTGCCAGTAGCCTCGGACCAAAGGCCACTGAAGCTTTCTTT. Protein product: CASSLGPKATEAFF.

Within the sample, this clone is medium-sized. The CDR3 does not end in the conserved phenylalanine or tryptophan, so this is likely a read error. The DNA is omitted, as the CDR3 cannot be located on it reliably, and the CDR3 follows TCRdb's listing. At the DNA level, this CDR3 is encoded by other sequences in the same sample as well. CDR3 sequence reads: CSAHGQGT. This chain joins TRBV29-1 and TRBJ1-4; no check of the table's D call, TRBD1, against the DNA was made. In germline, CDR1 is SQVTM, CDR2 ANQGSEA. The CDR3 is 8 amino acids long, termini counted.

The CDR3, as DNA: TGTGCCAGCAGCTCGGACAGGAACACTGAAGCTTTCTTT. Amino acids: CASSSDRNTEAFF. The chain uses TRBV6-6 and TRBJ1-1; TRBD1 is a possible D gene (6 bases). V dropped 6 bases and J dropped 1 base, with 9 bases sitting between them. Germline CDR1 is MNHNY and CDR2 is SVGAGI (reference sequence). CDR3 length equals 13 residues.

V usage is TRBV5-1 and J usage is TRBJ2-3; possibly TRBD1 for D (6 bases). This CDR3 is 16 amino acids long. Between the trimmed V and J ends, which lost 3 bases and 4 bases, there was a span of 18 bases. In germline, CDR1 is SGHRS, CDR2 YFSETQ. CDR3 sequence: CASSSAGTPPADTQYF. The CDR3 nucleotides read TGCGCCAGCAGCTCTGCCGGGACACCGCCTGCAGATACGCAGTATTTT.

The sample holds a few counts of this clone. This chain uses TRBV11-2 with TRBJ2-7, with 8 positions matching TRBD1. The CDR3 is 16 residues long. Per germline, CDR1 SGHAT and CDR2 FQNNGV. V trimming: 2 bases; J trimming: 1 base; junction bases outside the gene matches: 7. CDR3 bases: TGTGCCAGCAGCTTATACCCAGGGGGCGCATCCTACGAGCAGTACTTC. Amino acids: CASSLYPGGASYEQYF.

This clone was picked up a small number of times. V usage is TRBV11-2 and J usage is TRBJ1-3; D unresolved. Germline V gene sequence: CDR1 SGHAT, CDR2 FQNNGV. Trimming shortened V by 4 bases and J by 9 bases, and 16 bases separated the two germline ends. This CDR3 spans 14 amino acids. CDR3 nucleotides: TGTGCCAGCAGCTCCCTCGGAGGGATTAGCACCATATATTTT. It translates to CASSSLGGISTIYF.

The gene calls are TRBV19 and TRBJ2-2; D might be TRBD2 (6 bases). The V and J ends lost 7 bases and 1 base respectively, with 13 bases between them. This CDR3 has 15 residues. Per the germline V gene, CDR1 is LNHDA and CDR2 is SQIVND (reference sequence). CDR3 residues: CASMLTSQNTGELFF. CDR3 DNA sequence: TGTGCCAGTATGTTGACTAGTCAGAACACCGGGGAGCTGTTTTTT.

There are a few counts of this clone. This chain connects TRBV6-1 to TRBJ2-7; perhaps TRBD1 as D (6 bases). The CDR3 is 14 amino acids. V was pared by 6 bases and J by 1 base, with 13 bases between. Germline CDR1 is MNHNS and CDR2 is SASEGT. The CDR3 sequence is CASSPRTDSYEQYF. As DNA, the CDR3 is TGTGCCAGCAGCCCCCGGACAGATTCCTACGAGCAGTACTTC.

The V and J genes are TRBV29-1 and TRBJ2-7, with 8 bases fitting TRBD1. Germline trimming cut 1 base from V and 0 bases from J; bases unmatched to any gene: 8. Germline assignment: CDR1 SQVTM and CDR2 ANQGSEA. This CDR3 has 16 residues. CDR3 in amino acids: CSVEGVTGASSYEQYF. The CDR3 DNA reads TGCAGCGTTGAAGGGGTGACAGGGGCTAGCTCCTACGAGCAGTACTTC.

This clone has only one observation. The rearrangement joins TRBV25-1 to TRBJ1-4; D uncertain. The CDR3 loop spans 11 amino acids. CDR1 and CDR2 from the germline V gene are MGHDK and SYGVNS. Deletions cut 0 bases from V and 10 bases from J, with 3 bases between. CDR3 amino acids: CASSEYGKLFF. DNA for the CDR3: TGTGCCAGCAGTGAATATGGAAAACTGTTTTTT.

The chain uses TRBV27 and TRBJ2-7; D is unclear. The germline gives CDR1 MNHEY, CDR2 SMNVEV (reference sequence). The CDR3 is 13 residues long. Trimming took 0 bases from V and 4 from J, leaving 7 bases between them. The CDR3 here is CASSLSAYYEQYF. The CDR3 DNA is TGTGCCAGCAGTTTATCGGCGTATTACGAGCAGTACTTC.

Concerning this clone itself: A single base is all that separates this from a far larger clone, so a read error is likely. The same CDR3 also results from other DNA sequences found in this sample. This rearrangement joins TRBV19 to TRBJ2-1; no definite D call. CDR1 and CDR2 (germline): LNHDA, SQIVND (reference sequence). The CDR3 runs to 13 residues. Trimming stripped 2 bases from V and 6 bases from J, with 8 bases between. The CDR3, as DNA: TGTGCCAGTAGTATAAAGGAAGGCAATGAGCAGTTCTTC. Its protein product is CASSIKEGNEQFF.

The table lists this clone with a few counts. The rearrangement links TRBV2 to TRBJ2-7; D is possibly TRBD1 (6 bases). Trimming removed 5 bases from V and 5 bases from J, with 7 bases in between. Germline lookup yields CDR1 SNHLY and CDR2 FYNNEI. The CDR3 covers 11 residues. The CDR3 coding sequence is TGTGCCAGCAGTCGGACAGACGAGCAGTACTTC. This translates into CASSRTDEQYF.

This clone occurred a few times. V and J are TRBV15 and TRBJ1-2, with D possibly TRBD1 on 5 matching bases. The CDR3 has 11 residues. V lost 0 bases, J lost 10 bases, and 6 bases lay in between. In germline, CDR1 is LNHNV, CDR2 YYDKDF (reference sequence). Here the CDR3 reads CATSRDRAYTF. In nucleotides, the CDR3 is TGTGCCACCAGCAGAGACAGGGCCTACACCTTC.

Ten or more counts support this clone. This rearrangement joins TRBV6-1 to TRBJ2-1; D is undetermined. The germline V gene encodes CDR1 MNHNS and CDR2 SASEGT. The CDR3 sequence is 15 residues long. Trimming removed 6 bases from V and 4 bases from J, with 16 bases in between. Here the CDR3 reads CASSSEVAAYNEQFF. The CDR3 nucleotides are TGTGCCAGCAGCAGTGAGGTGGCAGCGTACAATGAGCAGTTCTTC.

The chain couples TRBV5-1 to TRBJ2-5; D call uncertain. Germline CDR1 and CDR2: SGHRS and YFSETQ. The V end was cut by 0 bases, the J end by 1 base, with 4 bases between. The CDR3 extends over 13 amino acids. The CDR3 sequence: CASSLEGQETQYF. The CDR3 bases are TGCGCCAGCAGCTTGGAGGGCCAAGAGACCCAGTACTTC.

A few counts support this clone. The CDR3 loop is CASGYRGGDEQYF. CDR3 DNA sequence: TGTGCCAGCGGATATAGGGGGGGAGACGAGCAGTACTTC. J is TRBJ2-7 and V is TRBV27; perhaps TRBD2 as D (7 bases). Germline loops: CDR1 MNHEY, CDR2 SMNVEV (reference sequence). Trimming cost V 8 bases and J 5 bases, with 16 bases left between them. The CDR3 is 13 amino acids.

A few counts support this clone. This chain links TRBV6-1 with TRBJ2-1, with D perhaps matching TRBD2 (6 bases). V gave up 4 bases and J gave up 3 bases, with 16 bases separating them. Germline V gene sequence: CDR1 MNHNS, CDR2 SASEGT. The CDR3 is 16 residues long. The CDR3 spells CASSGRDARNYNEQFF. CDR3 DNA: TGTGCCAGCAGTGGGCGGGACGCCCGTAACTACAATGAGCAGTTCTTC.

This rearrangement joins TRBV25-1 to TRBJ1-2; D is perhaps TRBD1 (5 bases). Trimming removed 8 bases from V and 6 bases from J, with 16 bases in between. The CDR3 extends over 13 amino acids. Looked up from germline, CDR1 is MGHDK and CDR2 is SYGVNS. The DNA of the CDR3 is TGTGCCAGCGTGGGGCAGTGGGTAAATGGCTACACCTTC. Its translation is CASVGQWVNGYTF.

This clone was recorded once. The J gene is TRBJ2-7, the V gene TRBV7-9; TRBD1 matches 11 bases. This CDR3 spans 18 amino acids. Per germline, CDR1 SEHNR and CDR2 FQNEAQ (reference sequence). The V gene end was trimmed by 5 bases and the J gene end by 2 bases; junction bases not matched to a gene: 14. The CDR3 DNA reads TGTGCCAGCAGCACGGGACAGGGGGTATCAGGCGTGCCCTACGAGCAGTACTTC. This gives the protein CASSTGQGVSGVPYEQYF.

This clone was counted only a few times. The CDR3 nucleotides read TGTGCCAGCAATTCAAGGGGACAGGCCCCGGAGGGTGAAGCTTTCTTT. Translating gives CASNSRGQAPEGEAFF. V usage is TRBV2 and J usage is TRBJ1-1, with 8 bases that match TRBD1. Looked up from germline, CDR1 is SNHLY and CDR2 is FYNNEI. The ends lost 7 bases at V and 7 bases at J; junction bases unmatched: 17. CDR3 size: 16 residues. The variable domain in full, with the rest retrieved from reference TRBV2 and TRBJ1-1, is EPEVTQTPSHQVTQMGQEVILRCVPISNHLYFYWYRQILGQKVEFLVSFYNNEISEKSEIFDDQFSVERPDGSNFTLKIRSTKLEDSAMYFCASNSRGQAPEGEAFFGQGTRLTVV.

The table lists this clone with a count of one. The chain joins TRBV5-3 to TRBJ1-5; the D gene is possibly TRBD1 (6 bases). TRBV5-3 is an open reading frame, and its role is uncertain. Trimming stripped 0 bases from V and 4 bases from J, with 11 bases between. The CDR3 is made up of 15 amino acids. In nucleotides, the CDR3 is TGTGCCAGAAGCTTGGAGGGGACACTTAATCAGCCCCAGCATTTT. It specifies CARSLEGTLNQPQHF.

This clone was detected only a few times. The V and J genes are TRBV6-1 and TRBJ1-2; 9 bases align to TRBD1. Germline-derived CDR1 and CDR2 are MNHNS and SASEGT. The CDR3 extends over 13 amino acids. J was trimmed by 3 bases and V by 11 bases; bases with no gene match: 7. The CDR3 loop reads CAGTGGGYYGYTF. CDR3 in DNA: TGTGCCGGCACAGGGGGCGGTTACTATGGCTACACCTTC.